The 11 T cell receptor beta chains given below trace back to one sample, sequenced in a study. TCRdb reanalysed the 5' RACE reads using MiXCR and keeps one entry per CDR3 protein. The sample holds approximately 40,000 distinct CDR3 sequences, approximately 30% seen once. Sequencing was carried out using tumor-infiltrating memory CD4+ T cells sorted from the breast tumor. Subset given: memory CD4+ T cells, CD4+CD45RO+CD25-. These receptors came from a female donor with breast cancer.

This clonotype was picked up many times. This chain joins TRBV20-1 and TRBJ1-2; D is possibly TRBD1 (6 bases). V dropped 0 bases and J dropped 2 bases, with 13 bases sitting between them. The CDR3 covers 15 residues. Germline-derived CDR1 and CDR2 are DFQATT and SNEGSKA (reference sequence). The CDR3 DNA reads TGCAGTGCTAGAGATTTAGCAGGGGCCAACTATGGCTACACCTTC. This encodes CSARDLAGANYGYTF.

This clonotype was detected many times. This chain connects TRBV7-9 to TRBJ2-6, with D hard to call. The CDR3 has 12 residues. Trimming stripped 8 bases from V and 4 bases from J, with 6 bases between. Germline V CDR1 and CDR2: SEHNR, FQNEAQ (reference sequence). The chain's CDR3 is CASPTGANVLTF. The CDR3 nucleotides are TGTGCCAGCCCTACGGGGGCCAACGTCCTGACTTTC.

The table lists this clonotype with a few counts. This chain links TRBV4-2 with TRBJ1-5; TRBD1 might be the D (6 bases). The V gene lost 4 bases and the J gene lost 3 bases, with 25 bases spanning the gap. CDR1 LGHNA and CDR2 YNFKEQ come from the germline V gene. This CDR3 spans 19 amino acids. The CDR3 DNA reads TGTGCCAGCAGCCCGATGATTATGGACAGTCAAAACTACAATCAGCCCCAGCATTTT. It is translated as CASSPMIMDSQNYNQPQHF.

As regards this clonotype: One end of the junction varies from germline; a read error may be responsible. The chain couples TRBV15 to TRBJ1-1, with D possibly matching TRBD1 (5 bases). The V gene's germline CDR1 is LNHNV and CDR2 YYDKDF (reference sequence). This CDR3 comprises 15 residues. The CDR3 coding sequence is TGTGCCACCAGCGGCACGACAGTGATGAACACTGAAGTTTTCTTT. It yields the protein CATSGTTVMNTEVFF.

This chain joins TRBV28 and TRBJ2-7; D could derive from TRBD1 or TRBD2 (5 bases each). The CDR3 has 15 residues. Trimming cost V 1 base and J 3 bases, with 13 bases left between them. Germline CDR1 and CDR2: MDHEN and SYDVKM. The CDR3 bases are TGTGCCAGCAGTTTATCCGGGACGAAATACTACGAGCAGTACTTC. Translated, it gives CASSLSGTKYYEQYF.

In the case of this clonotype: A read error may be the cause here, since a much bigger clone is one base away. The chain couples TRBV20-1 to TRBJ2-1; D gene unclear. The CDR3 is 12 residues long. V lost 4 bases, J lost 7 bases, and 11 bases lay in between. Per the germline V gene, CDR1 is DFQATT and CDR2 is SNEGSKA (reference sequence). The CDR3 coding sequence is TGCAGTGCTACCCTAAGGTTTAATGAGCAGTTCTTC. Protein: CSATLRFNEQFF.

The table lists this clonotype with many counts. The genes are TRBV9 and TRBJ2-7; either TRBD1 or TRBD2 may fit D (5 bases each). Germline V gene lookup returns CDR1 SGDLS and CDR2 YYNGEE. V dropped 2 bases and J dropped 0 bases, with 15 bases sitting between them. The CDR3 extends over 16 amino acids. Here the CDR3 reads CASSVSGDPSSYEQYF. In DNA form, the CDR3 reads TGTGCCAGCAGCGTCTCCGGGGACCCGAGCTCCTACGAGCAGTACTTC.

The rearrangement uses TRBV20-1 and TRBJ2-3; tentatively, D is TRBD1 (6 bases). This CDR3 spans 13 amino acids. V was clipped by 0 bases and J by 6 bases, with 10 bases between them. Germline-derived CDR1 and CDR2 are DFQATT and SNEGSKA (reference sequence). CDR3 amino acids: CSARDQGPDTQYF. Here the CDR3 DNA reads TGCAGTGCTAGAGATCAGGGGCCGGATACGCAGTATTTT.

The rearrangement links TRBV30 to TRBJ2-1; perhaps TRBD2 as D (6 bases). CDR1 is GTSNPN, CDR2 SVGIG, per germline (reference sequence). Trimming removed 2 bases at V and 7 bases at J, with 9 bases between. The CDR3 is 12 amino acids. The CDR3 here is CAWSRAGNEQFF. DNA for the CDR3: TGTGCCTGGAGTCGTGCGGGGAATGAGCAGTTCTTC.

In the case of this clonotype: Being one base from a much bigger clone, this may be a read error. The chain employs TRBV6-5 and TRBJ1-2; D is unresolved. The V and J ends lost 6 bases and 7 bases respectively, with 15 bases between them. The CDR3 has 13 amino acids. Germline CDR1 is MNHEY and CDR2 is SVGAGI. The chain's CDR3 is CASRRPFDCGYTF. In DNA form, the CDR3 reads TGTGCCAGCAGGCGGCCTTTCGACTGTGGCTACACCTTC.

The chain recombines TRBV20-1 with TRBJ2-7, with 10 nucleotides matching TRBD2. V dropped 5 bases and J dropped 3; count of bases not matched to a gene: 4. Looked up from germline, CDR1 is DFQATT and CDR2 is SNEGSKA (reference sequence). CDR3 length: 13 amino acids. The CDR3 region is CSAPAGGIYEQYF. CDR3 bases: TGCAGTGCTCCAGCGGGAGGGATCTACGAGCAGTACTTC.